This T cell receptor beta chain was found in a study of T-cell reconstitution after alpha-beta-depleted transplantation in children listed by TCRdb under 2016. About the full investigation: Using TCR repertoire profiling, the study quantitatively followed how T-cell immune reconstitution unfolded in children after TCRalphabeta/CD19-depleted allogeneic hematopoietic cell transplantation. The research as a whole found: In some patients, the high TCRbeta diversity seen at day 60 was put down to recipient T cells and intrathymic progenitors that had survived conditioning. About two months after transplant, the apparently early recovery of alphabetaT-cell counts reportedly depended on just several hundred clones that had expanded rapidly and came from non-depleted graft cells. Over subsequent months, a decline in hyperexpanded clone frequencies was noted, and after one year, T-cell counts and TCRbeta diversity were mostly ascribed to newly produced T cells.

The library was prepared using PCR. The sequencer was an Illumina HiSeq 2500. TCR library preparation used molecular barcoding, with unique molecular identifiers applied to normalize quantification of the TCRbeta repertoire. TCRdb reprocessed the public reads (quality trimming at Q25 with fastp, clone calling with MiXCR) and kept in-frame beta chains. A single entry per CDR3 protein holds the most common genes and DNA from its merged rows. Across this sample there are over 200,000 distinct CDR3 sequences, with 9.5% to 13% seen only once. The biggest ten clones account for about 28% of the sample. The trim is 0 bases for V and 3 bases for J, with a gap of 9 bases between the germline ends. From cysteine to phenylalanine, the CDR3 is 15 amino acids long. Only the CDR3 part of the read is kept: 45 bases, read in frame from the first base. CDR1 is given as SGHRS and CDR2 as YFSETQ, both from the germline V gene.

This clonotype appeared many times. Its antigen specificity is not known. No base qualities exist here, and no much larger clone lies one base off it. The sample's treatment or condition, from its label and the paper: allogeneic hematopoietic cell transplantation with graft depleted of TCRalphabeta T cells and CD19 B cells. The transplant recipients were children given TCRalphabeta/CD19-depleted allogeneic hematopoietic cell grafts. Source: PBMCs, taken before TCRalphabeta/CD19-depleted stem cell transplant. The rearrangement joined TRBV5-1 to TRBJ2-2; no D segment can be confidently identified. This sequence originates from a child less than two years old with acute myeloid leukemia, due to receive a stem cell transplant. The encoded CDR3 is CASSLEATDTGELFF. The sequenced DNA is TGCGCCAGCAGCTTGGAGGCAACCGACACCGGGGAGCTGTTTTTT.